The 9 T cell receptor beta chains given below trace back to one sample, sequenced in a study of CD8 T cells in ankylosing spondylitis. TCRdb itself ran the 5' RACE reads through MiXCR, one entry per CDR3 protein. Here the sample spans 180,000 or so distinct CDR3 sequences, more than 9% being singletons. The sequencing input was blood, either unsorted or a sorted T cell fraction (not recorded which). Source of these receptors: a male donor with ankylosing spondylitis or in good health (not recorded which).

This clonotype was seen repeatedly, ten times or more. The chain joins TRBV6-6 to TRBJ1-2; 7 nucleotides align to TRBD1. Trimming took 10 bases from V and 4 from J; bases not matched to a gene: 6. The CDR3 has 12 amino acids. Germline CDR1 reads MNHNY; CDR2 reads SVGAGI (reference sequence). The chain's CDR3 is CATHRDSYGYTF. The DNA for the CDR3 is TGTGCCACTCACCGGGACAGCTATGGCTACACCTTC.

This clonotype showed up many times. This chain joins TRBV12-3 or TRBV12-4 and TRBJ2-2; D is uncertain. CDR3 length: 12 residues. The ends were cut back, 6 bases at V and 5 bases at J, with 7 bases in the middle. This chain's CDR3 is CASSLDTGELFF. CDR3 sequence (DNA): TGTGCCAGCAGCCTAGATACCGGGGAGCTGTTTTTT.

This clonotype was detected many times. The V and J genes are TRBV5-1 and TRBJ2-1; 10 bases match TRBD2. J was trimmed by 8 bases and V by 1 base; bases with no gene match: 6. Germline V gives CDR1 SGHRS, CDR2 YFSETQ. The CDR3 runs 15 residues. This CDR3 is CASSLKLAGSYEQFF. CDR3 nucleotide sequence: TGCGCCAGCAGCTTGAAACTAGCGGGAAGTTATGAGCAGTTCTTC.

This clonotype appeared many times. The V call is TRBV28, the J call TRBJ2-5; 7 bases are shared with TRBD1. CDR3 length: 15 amino acids. Germline CDR1 and CDR2: MDHEN and SYDVKM. V gave up 1 base and J gave up 5 bases; unmatched junction bases: 7. For the CDR3, the DNA is TGTGCCAGCAGTTTATATAGGGGGACAGCGGAGACCCAGTACTTC. As protein: CASSLYRGTAETQYF.

This clonotype was found many times. The V and J genes are TRBV29-1 and TRBJ2-7, with 8 positions matching TRBD2. After removal of 7 bases from V and 4 bases from J, the junction contained 9 bases not matched to a gene. The CDR3 runs 13 residues. Germline loops: CDR1 SQVTM, CDR2 ANQGSEA. The CDR3 DNA sequence: TGCAGCGCAGTTTCGGGGGGGATTTACGAGCAGTACTTC. Protein: CSAVSGGIYEQYF.

The sample holds a few counts of this clonotype. The V gene is TRBV5-1, the J gene TRBJ2-3; D is possibly TRBD1 or TRBD2 (5 bases each). V lost 0 bases to trimming and J lost 1 base, with 15 bases between them. The CDR3 extends over 17 amino acids. Germline V lookup: CDR1 SGHRS, CDR2 YFSETQ. The CDR3 spells CASSLESGRLGTDTQYF. Written as DNA, the CDR3 is TGCGCCAGCAGCTTGGAATCGGGGCGCCTTGGCACAGATACGCAGTATTTT.

This clonotype was recorded many times. The chain employs TRBV20-1 and TRBJ1-5; 8 nucleotides agree with TRBD1. J lost 8 bases, V lost 6 bases, and 12 bases had no gene match. Germline CDR1 reads DFQATT; CDR2 reads SNEGSKA (reference sequence). This CDR3 region has 14 residues. CDR3 nucleotide sequence: TGCAGTGCATCGATAGGACAGGGAGTGGAGCCCCAGCATTTT. Protein: CSASIGQGVEPQHF.

The chain employs TRBV6-1 and TRBJ1-6; D gene uncertain. Germline V CDR1 and CDR2: MNHNS, SASEGT. The CDR3 extends over 13 amino acids. V dropped 5 bases and J dropped 10 bases, with 12 bases sitting between them. The CDR3 coding sequence is TGTGCCAGCAGTCAACGGTTTAAATCACCCCTCCACTTT. This codes for CASSQRFKSPLHF.

The count of this clonotype is one. At one end, the junction sequence differs from germline, possibly due to a read error. The chain is built from TRBV5-1 and TRBJ1-1; TRBD1 is a possible D gene (6 bases). Germline-derived CDR1 and CDR2 are SGHRS and YFSETQ. The CDR3 spans 13 residues. CDR3 region: CASNLTGAAEAFF. As DNA, the CDR3 is TGCGCCAGCAACTTGACGGGGGCAGCTGAAGCTTTCTTT.